This T cell receptor beta chain was recorded in a study of T cell repertoires in cytomegalovirus infection. TCRdb re-derived calls from the reads in MiXCR, one entry per CDR3 protein. The table lists about 78,000 distinct CDR3 sequences, approximately 40% of them singletons. V gave up 1 base and J gave up 0 bases, with 9 bases separating them. The germline V gene has CDR1 SGHTA and CDR2 FQGNSA. The CDR3 runs to 15 residues. This clonotype was recorded a few times. Its antigen is currently unknown. The source material was CD8+ T cells from cultured PBMCs, sampled from culture after CMV antigen stimulation. This chain links TRBV7-2 with TRBJ1-1; D is undetermined. This sequence originates from a human donor in good health (CMV status not recorded). Some clones in this sample may be carry-over from other donors' samples. The CDR3 sequence is CASSLVPGVNTEAFF. As DNA, the CDR3 is TGTGCCAGCAGCTTAGTACCTGGGGTGAACACTGAAGCTTTCTTT.